This section outlines one T cell receptor beta chain sequence together with its context. The antigen it recognizes is unknown. Base qualities are not recorded, but no much larger clone differs from it by a single base. This record comes from a study of OX40 agonist ivuxolimab in advanced cancers. Regarding the study in general: The costimulatory receptor OX40 (CD134) was targeted by ivuxolimab, a fully human IgG2 agonistic monoclonal antibody. Intravenous ivuxolimab was administered to patients every 2 weeks at six dose levels: 0.01, 0.1, 0.3, 1.5, 3 and 10 mg/kg. Among the roughly 54 dose-escalation patients, about 19 had hepatocellular carcinoma, 15 or so melanoma, 9 renal cell carcinoma and 9 head and neck cancer. The dose-escalation cohort was about 83% male with a mean age of approximately 60 years, ranging from roughly 20 to 80. Prior anti-PD-1, anti-PD-L1 or anti-CTLA-4 therapy was permitted, and checkpoint inhibitors had been received by 30% to 40% of dose-escalation patients. Partial responses occurred in three dose-escalation patients: two with cutaneous melanoma and one with hepatocellular carcinoma. The point of sequencing TCRbeta in the periphery was to test whether ivuxolimab changed TCR sequence diversity and drove clonal T-cell expansion. The paper describes the monotherapy dose-escalation part (N of about 55 patients) of the phase I trial of ivuxolimab. Broad study findings and their caveats: At doses of 0.1 to 3.0 mg/kg, clonal expansion of both CD4+ and CD8+ T cells in blood was seen between baseline and week 6. In the 0.1-3.0 mg/kg groups, partial responders were among the patients with the lowest normalized peripheral clonal expansion, particularly in CD8+ T cells. After ivuxolimab, expanded clones were on average more numerous among CD8+ T cells than among CD4+ T cells. Antigen specificity was not determined for the clonally expanded peripheral T cells. Low levels of normalized T-cell clonal expansion were also seen in some patients who did not respond.

Patients with autoimmune disease history or receiving systemic immunosuppression were excluded from the trial. In every dose cohort, peripheral blood was drawn for TCR sequencing at baseline, cycle 4 day 1, and cycle 7 day 1. Samples came from an open-label, multicenter, first-in-human phase I dose-escalation trial of ivuxolimab. Adults with locally advanced or metastatic head and neck squamous cell, hepatocellular, melanoma or renal cell carcinoma were enrolled in the trial. CD4+ and CD8+ T cells were sorted separately from peripheral blood before TCR sequencing. To sequence the TCRbeta CDR3 region, genomic DNA was isolated from the sorted cells. The immunoSEQ Assay was used for sequencing of TCRbeta CDR3 regions. Imported from immuneACCESS, the table was reduced by TCRdb to in-frame sequences with V and J called. These copies leave out some clones; in studies compared against another copy, an unresolved V gene accounts for under half, and the cause of the remainder is not known. For this sample the table gives 70,000 to 90,000 clones, of which about nine tenths were detected only once. In total, the top ten clones hold around 0.39% of the sample.

There are 15 amino acids in the CDR3, from cysteine to phenylalanine inclusive. Left in the record is the CDR3 DNA by itself, 45 bases read in frame from the first base. V lost 5 bases and J lost 4 bases; the stretch between them is 17 bases long. CDR1 and CDR2, looked up from the germline V gene (reference sequence), are LNHDA and SQIVND. The sequencing used CD4+ or CD8+ T cells sorted from blood, collected in a trial of the OX40 agonist ivuxolimab. The receptor's source is an adult with an advanced solid tumor such as melanoma, head and neck, liver or kidney cancer. The rearranged segments are TRBV19 and TRBJ1-1; the D segment cannot be called with confidence. In nucleotides, the sequence is TGTGCCAGTAGTTCTCACCCCGGGGAGAGCACTGAAGCTTTCTTT. Its protein is CASSSHPGESTEAFF.